This TCR beta chain was captured in a study of blood T cell repertoires in COVID-19. Generated by immunoSEQ multiplex PCR, the TCRdb table keeps only in-frame clones and is missing some. The profile shows about 83,000 clones, more than 80% of them singletons. Germline V lookup: CDR1 SQVTM, CDR2 ANQGSEA. V trimming: 8 bases; J trimming: 5 bases; junction bases outside the gene matches: 9. The CDR3 has 12 residues. The specimen was peripheral blood. This chain links TRBV29-1 with TRBJ2-7; 7 positions agree with TRBD1. The source is a woman older than 75 with acute or convalescent COVID-19. CDR3 DNA sequence: TGCAGCACCCGACAGGGTAGCAACGAGCAGTACTTC. It is translated as CSTRQGSNEQYF.